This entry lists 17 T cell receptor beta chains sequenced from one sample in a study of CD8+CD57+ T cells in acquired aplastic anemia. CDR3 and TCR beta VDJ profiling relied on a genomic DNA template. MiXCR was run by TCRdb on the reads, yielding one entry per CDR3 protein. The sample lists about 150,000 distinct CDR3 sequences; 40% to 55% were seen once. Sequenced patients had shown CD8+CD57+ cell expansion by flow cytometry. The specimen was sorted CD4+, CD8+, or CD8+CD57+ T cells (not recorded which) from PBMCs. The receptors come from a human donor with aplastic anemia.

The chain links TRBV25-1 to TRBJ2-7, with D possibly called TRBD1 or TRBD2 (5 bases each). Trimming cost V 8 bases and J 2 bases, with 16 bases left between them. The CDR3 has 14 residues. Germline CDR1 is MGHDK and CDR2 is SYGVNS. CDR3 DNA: TGTGCCAGCCGGGGCCAAGCGTTGGCCTACGAGCAGTACTTC. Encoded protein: CASRGQALAYEQYF.

The CDR3 DNA reads as TGCAGCGTTGGAGGCCAGACTGACTCGGGTGGCTACACCTTC. Translation: CSVGGQTDSGGYTF. The chain joins TRBV29-1 to TRBJ1-2; D not resolved. Trimming pared 4 bases from V and 7 bases from J, leaving 19 bases between. Germline values: CDR1 SQVTM, CDR2 ANQGSEA. The CDR3 contains 14 residues.

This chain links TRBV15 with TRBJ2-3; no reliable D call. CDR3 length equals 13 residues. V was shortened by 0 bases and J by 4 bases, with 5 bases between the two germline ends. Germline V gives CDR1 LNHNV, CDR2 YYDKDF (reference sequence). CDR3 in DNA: TGTGCCACCAGCAGAGAATGGGCAGATACGCAGTATTTT. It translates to CATSREWADTQYF.

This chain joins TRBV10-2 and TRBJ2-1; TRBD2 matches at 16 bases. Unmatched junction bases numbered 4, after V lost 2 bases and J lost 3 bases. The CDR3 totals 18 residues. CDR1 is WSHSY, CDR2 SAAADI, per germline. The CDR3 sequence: CASSEAGLAGGYYNEQFF. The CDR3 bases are TGCGCCAGCAGTGAGGCGGGACTAGCGGGAGGGTACTACAATGAGCAGTTCTTC.

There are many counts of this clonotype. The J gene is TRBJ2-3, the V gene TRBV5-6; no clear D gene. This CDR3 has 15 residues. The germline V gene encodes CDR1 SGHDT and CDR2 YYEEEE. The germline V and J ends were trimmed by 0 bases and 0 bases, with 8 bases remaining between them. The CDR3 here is CASSLALESTDTQYF. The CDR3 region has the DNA TGTGCCAGCAGCTTGGCGCTAGAGAGCACAGATACGCAGTATTTT. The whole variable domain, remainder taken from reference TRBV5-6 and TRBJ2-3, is DAGVTQSPTHLIKTRGQQVTLRCSPKSGHDTVSWYQQALGQGPQFIFQYYEEEERQRGNFPDRFSGHQFPNYSSELNVNALLLGDSALYLCASSLALESTDTQYFGPGTRLTVL.

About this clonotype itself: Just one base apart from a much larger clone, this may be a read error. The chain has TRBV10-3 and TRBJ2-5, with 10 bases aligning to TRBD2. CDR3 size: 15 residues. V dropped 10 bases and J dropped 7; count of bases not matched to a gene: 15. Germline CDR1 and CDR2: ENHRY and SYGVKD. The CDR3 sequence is CASSTASGSRGTQYF. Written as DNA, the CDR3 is TGTGCCAGCAGCACCGCTAGCGGGAGTAGAGGGACCCAGTACTTC.

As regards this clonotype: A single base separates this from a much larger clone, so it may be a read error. The CDR3 DNA sequence: TGTGCCAGCAGCTTATCGGGGACTAGCGGGGGTCCAGATACGCAGTATTTT. This translates into CASSLSGTSGGPDTQYF. The genes are TRBV7-2 and TRBJ2-3, with 14 bases aligning to TRBD2. V shed 2 bases, J shed 4 bases, and the junction held 5 bases outside the gene matches. Germline CDR1 and CDR2: SGHTA and FQGNSA. This CDR3 has 17 residues.

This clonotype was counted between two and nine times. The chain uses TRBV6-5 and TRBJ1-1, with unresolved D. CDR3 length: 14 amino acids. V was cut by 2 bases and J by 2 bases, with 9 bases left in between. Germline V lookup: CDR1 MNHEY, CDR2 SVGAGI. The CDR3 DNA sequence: TGTGCCAGCAGTTACCGGGCCTCTAACACTGAAGCTTTCTTT. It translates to CASSYRASNTEAFF.

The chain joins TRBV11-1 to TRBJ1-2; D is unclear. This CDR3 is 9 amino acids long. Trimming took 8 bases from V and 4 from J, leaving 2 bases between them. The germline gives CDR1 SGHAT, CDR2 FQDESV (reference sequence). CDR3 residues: CASLYGYTF. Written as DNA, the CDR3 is TGTGCCAGCCTCTATGGCTACACCTTC.

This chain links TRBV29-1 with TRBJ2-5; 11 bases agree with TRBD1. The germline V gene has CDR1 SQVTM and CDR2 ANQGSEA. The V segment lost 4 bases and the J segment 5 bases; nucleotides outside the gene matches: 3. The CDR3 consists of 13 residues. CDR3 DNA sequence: TGCAGCGTTGGGACAGGGGGCGGGGAGACCCAGTACTTC. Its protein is CSVGTGGGETQYF.

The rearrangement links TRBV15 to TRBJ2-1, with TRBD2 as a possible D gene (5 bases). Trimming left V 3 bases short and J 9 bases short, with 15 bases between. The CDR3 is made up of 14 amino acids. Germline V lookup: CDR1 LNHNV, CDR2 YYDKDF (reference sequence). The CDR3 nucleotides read TGTGCCACCAGCAGTTTACTAGTCTCGGGTGAGCAGTTCTTC. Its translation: CATSSLLVSGEQFF.

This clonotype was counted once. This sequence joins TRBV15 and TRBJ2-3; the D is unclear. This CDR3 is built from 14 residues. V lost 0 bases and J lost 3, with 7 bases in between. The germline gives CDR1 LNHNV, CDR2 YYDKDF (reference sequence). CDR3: CATSREVGTDTQYF. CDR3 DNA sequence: TGTGCCACCAGCAGAGAAGTCGGGACAGATACGCAGTATTTT.

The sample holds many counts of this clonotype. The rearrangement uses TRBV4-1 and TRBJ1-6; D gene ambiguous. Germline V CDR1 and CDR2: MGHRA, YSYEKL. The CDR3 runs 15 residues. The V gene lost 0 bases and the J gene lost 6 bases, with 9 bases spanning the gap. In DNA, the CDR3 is TGCGCCAGCAGCCAAGAACCCGGTTTTAATTCACCCCTCCACTTT. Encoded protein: CASSQEPGFNSPLHF.

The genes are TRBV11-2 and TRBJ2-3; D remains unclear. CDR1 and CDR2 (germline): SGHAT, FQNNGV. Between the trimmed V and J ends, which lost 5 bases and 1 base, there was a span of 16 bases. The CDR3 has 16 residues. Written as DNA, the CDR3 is TGTGCCAGCAGCGCCCGGCCAACCGGAGGCACAGATACGCAGTATTTT. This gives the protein CASSARPTGGTDTQYF.

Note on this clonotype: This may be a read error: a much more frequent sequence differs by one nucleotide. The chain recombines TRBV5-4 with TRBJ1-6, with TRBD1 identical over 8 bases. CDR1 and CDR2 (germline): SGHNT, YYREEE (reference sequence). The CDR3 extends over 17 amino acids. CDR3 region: CTSSYPTGAEPISPLHF. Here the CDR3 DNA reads TGTACCAGCAGCTATCCGACAGGGGCCGAACCAATTTCACCCCTCCACTTT.

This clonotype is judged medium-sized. CDR3 sequence reads: CAISRTGYEQYV. The CDR3 DNA is TGTGCCATCAGCCGGACAGGTTACGAGCAGTACGTC. The V call is TRBV10-3, the J call TRBJ2-7; 7 bases agree with TRBD1. The germline gives CDR1 ENHRY, CDR2 SYGVKD. This CDR3 comprises 12 residues. V trimming: 6 bases; J trimming: 4 bases; junction bases outside the gene matches: 3.

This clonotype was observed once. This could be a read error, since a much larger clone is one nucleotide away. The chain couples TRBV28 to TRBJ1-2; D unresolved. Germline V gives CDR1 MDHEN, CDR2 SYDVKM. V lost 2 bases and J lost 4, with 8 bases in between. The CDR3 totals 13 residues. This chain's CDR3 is CASSLAALYGYTF. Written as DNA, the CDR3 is TGTGCCAGCAGTTTAGCAGCCCTCTATGGCTACACCTTC.